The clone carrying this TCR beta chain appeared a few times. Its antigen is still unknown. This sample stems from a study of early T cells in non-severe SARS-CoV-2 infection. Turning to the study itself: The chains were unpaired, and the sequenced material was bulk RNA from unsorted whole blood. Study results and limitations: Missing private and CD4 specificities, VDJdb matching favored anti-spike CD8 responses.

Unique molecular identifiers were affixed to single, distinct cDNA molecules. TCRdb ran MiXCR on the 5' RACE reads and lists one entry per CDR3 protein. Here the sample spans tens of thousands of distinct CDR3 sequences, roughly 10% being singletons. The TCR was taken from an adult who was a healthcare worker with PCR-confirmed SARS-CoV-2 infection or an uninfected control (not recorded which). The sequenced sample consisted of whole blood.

This chain's CDR3 is CASSLDFGSNEQFF. CDR3 bases: TGTGCCAGCAGCTTAGATTTCGGTTCCAATGAGCAGTTCTTC. The rearrangement links TRBV7-8 to TRBJ2-1; D uncertain. Looked up from germline, CDR1 is SGHVS and CDR2 is FQNEAQ. The germline V and J ends were trimmed by 1 base and 6 bases, with 10 bases remaining between them. The CDR3 spans 14 residues.